One sample yielded the 20 T cell receptor beta chains listed below, sequenced in a study of a mutant IDH1 vaccine in newly diagnosed glioma (dated by TCRdb to the early 2020s). Library preparation was by the immunoSEQ multiplex PCR assay. TCRdb's version of the immuneACCESS table is confined to in-frame rearrangements and falls short of the full clone set. An unresolved V gene accounts for under half of the shortfall where checked; the remainder is of unknown origin. The sample includes about 98,000 clones, with 70% to 90% observed a single time. The leading ten clones occupy 0.5% to 0.6% of the sample. Interpreted using the paper, the time point label stands for: baseline, week 1 (first vaccination visit). The intended sense of this specimen's treatment or condition label: pre-vaccination baseline after standard-of-care therapy. The material was PBMCs, obtained from a glioma patient treated with radiotherapy, temozolomide or both. These receptors originate from a woman aged 50 to 60 with glioma.

The chain carries TRBV4-2 and TRBJ2-7, with D hard to call. This CDR3 has 15 amino acids. The V gene lost 2 bases and the J gene lost 0 bases, with 11 bases spanning the gap. Germline lookup yields CDR1 LGHNA and CDR2 YNFKEQ. CDR3 loop: CASSQRVGSSYEQYF. CDR3 sequence (DNA): TGTGCCAGCAGCCAAAGGGTGGGAAGCTCCTACGAGCAGTACTTC.

This clone has a single count. V is TRBV5-1 and J is TRBJ1-2; D remains unclear. Germline V lookup: CDR1 SGHRS, CDR2 YFSETQ. V was trimmed by 0 bases and J by 0 bases, leaving 6 bases between them. CDR3 length: 14 residues. The CDR3 loop is CASSLGGTNYGYTF. The DNA for the CDR3 is TGCGCCAGCAGCTTGGGCGGGACTAACTATGGCTACACCTTC.

V gene TRBV28 combines with J gene TRBJ1-5; D gene unclear. CDR1 and CDR2 from the germline V gene are MDHEN and SYDVKM. This CDR3 contains 13 residues. The V end lost 5 bases, the J end lost 0 bases, and 5 bases lay between the germline ends. The CDR3 DNA reads TGTGCCAGCAGTAGTTATAGCAATCAGCCCCAGCATTTT. Its translation is CASSSYSNQPQHF.

This rearrangement joins TRBV28 to TRBJ2-6; the D gene is possibly TRBD1 (6 bases). This CDR3 spans 14 amino acids. V was pared by 3 bases and J by 4 bases, with 7 bases between. The germline CDR1 and CDR2 sequences are MDHEN and SYDVKM. CDR3 nucleotides: TGTGCCAGCAGTTTTCAGGGGGGGGCCAACGTCCTGACTTTC. The encoded protein is CASSFQGGANVLTF.

V gene TRBV9 combines with J gene TRBJ1-1; tentatively, D is TRBD1 (5 bases). Trimming left V 5 bases short and J 2 bases short, with 7 bases between. CDR3 length: 12 amino acids. Looked up from germline, CDR1 is SGDLS and CDR2 is YYNGEE. CDR3 protein: CASSGANTEAFF. The CDR3 DNA follows: TGTGCCAGCAGTGGGGCTAACACTGAAGCTTTCTTT.

This clone came up a few times. This chain joins TRBV15 and TRBJ1-5; D is ambiguous. Trimming shortened V by 5 bases and J by 6 bases, and 11 bases separated the two germline ends. Germline V CDR1 and CDR2: LNHNV, YYDKDF (reference sequence). The CDR3 has 13 residues. CDR3 amino acids: CATSGGRSQPQHF. The CDR3, as DNA: TGTGCCACCAGCGGAGGGAGAAGTCAGCCCCAGCATTTT. The full variable domain, rest sourced from reference TRBV15 and TRBJ1-5, is DAMVIQNPRYQVTQFGKPVTLSCSQTLNHNVMYWYQQKSSQAPKLLFHYYDKDFNNEADTPDNFQSRRPNTSFCFLDIRSPGLGDTAMYLCATSGGRSQPQHFGDGTRLSIL.

The rearrangement uses TRBV7-2 and TRBJ2-2; D uncertain. Germline loops: CDR1 SGHTA, CDR2 FQGNSA. There are 13 residues in the CDR3. Trimming left V 1 base short and J 4 bases short, with 4 bases between. Here the CDR3 DNA reads TGTGCCAGCAGCTTAGTTAGCACCGGGGAGCTGTTTTTT. Amino acid sequence: CASSLVSTGELFF.

This clone is a singleton in its sample. The chain combines TRBV18 with TRBJ2-6; a possible D gene is TRBD2 (7 bases). V was shortened by 3 bases and J by 0 bases, with 12 bases between the two germline ends. The germline CDR1 and CDR2 sequences are KGHSH and LQKENI. CDR3 length equals 17 residues. The CDR3 coding sequence is TGTGCCAGCTCACCGCAGCGGGACAACTCTGGGGCCAACGTCCTGACTTTC. Translated, it gives CASSPQRDNSGANVLTF.

The chain combines TRBV27 with TRBJ1-5; 10 nucleotides agree with TRBD1. From germline, CDR1 is MNHEY and CDR2 SMNVEV (reference sequence). With 4 bases clipped from V and 3 bases from J, the junction kept 3 bases outside the gene matches. This CDR3 has 15 amino acids. The DNA for the CDR3 is TGTGCCAGCAGTTCGACAGGGGGCATCAATCAGCCCCAGCATTTT. Protein product: CASSSTGGINQPQHF.

The chain carries TRBV9 and TRBJ1-4; D remains unclear. V lost 1 base, J lost 2 bases, and 6 bases lay in between. There are 14 residues in the CDR3. CDR1 SGDLS and CDR2 YYNGEE come from the germline V gene. The CDR3 sequence: CASSVHGTNEKLFF. The CDR3 DNA is TGTGCCAGCAGCGTACACGGCACTAATGAAAAACTGTTTTTT.

The chain combines TRBV7-3 with TRBJ2-2; 11 bases map to TRBD2. Germline V gene lookup returns CDR1 SGHTA and CDR2 FQGTGA. Germline trimming cut 5 bases from V and 5 bases from J; bases unmatched to any gene: 1. This CDR3 contains 14 residues. Here the CDR3 reads CASSRTSGTGELFF. DNA of the CDR3: TGTGCCAGCAGCCGGACTAGCGGGACCGGGGAGCTGTTTTTT.

This chain uses TRBV5-4 with TRBJ1-1; tentatively, D is TRBD1 (6 bases). The CDR3 is 15 amino acids. V was cut by 4 bases and J by 1 base, with 14 bases left in between. Germline CDR1 and CDR2: SGHNT and YYREEE (reference sequence). CDR3 sequence: CASSVGRGGNTEAFF. CDR3 sequence (DNA): TGTGCCAGCAGCGTCGGCAGGGGTGGGAACACTGAAGCTTTCTTT.

The rearrangement links TRBV10-3 to TRBJ2-3; D tentatively fits TRBD1 or TRBD2 (5 bases each). Germline values: CDR1 ENHRY, CDR2 SYGVKD. The ends were cut back, 2 bases at V and 1 base at J, with 16 bases in the middle. CDR3 size: 17 residues. The CDR3 DNA reads TGTGCCATCAGTGAGACGACGGGACGGCCTGGCACAGATACGCAGTATTTT. Translating gives CAISETTGRPGTDTQYF.

The chain uses TRBV19 and TRBJ1-1, with 9 bases matching TRBD1. Per the germline V gene, CDR1 is LNHDA and CDR2 is SQIVND (reference sequence). The CDR3 consists of 14 residues. The V gene end was trimmed by 6 bases and the J gene end by 4 bases; junction bases not matched to a gene: 6. CDR3 region: CASRDRGGTTEAFF. CDR3 DNA: TGTGCCAGTAGGGACAGGGGAGGCACCACTGAAGCTTTCTTT. The whole variable domain, filled in from reference TRBV19 and TRBJ1-1, reads DGGITQSPKYLFRKEGQNVTLSCEQNLNHDAMYWYRQDPGQGLRLIYYSQIVNDFQKGDIAEGYSVSREKKESFPLTVTSAQKNPTAFYLCASRDRGGTTEAFFGQGTRLTVV.

This rearrangement joins TRBV30 to TRBJ2-5; the match to TRBD2 covers 9 bases. The CDR3 has 15 amino acids. The germline CDR1 and CDR2 sequences are GTSNPN and SVGIG (reference sequence). With 1 base clipped from V and 5 bases from J, the junction kept 8 bases outside the gene matches. The CDR3: CAWSGTREGGETQYF. CDR3 DNA: TGTGCCTGGAGTGGTACGCGGGAGGGAGGTGAGACCCAGTACTTC.

This chain uses TRBV6-5 with TRBJ1-1, with D possibly TRBD1 on 6 matching bases. Germline V CDR1 and CDR2: MNHEY, SVGAGI. V was clipped by 8 bases and J by 1 base, with 14 bases between them. CDR3 length: 14 residues. CDR3 sequence (DNA): TGTGCCAGCCGGCGGGGAGGGGGGAACACTGAAGCTTTCTTT. This gives the protein CASRRGGGNTEAFF.

DNA for the CDR3: TGTGCCAGCAGTTGGACTAGCGGGAGTCACAATGAGCAGTTCTTC. Protein sequence: CASSWTSGSHNEQFF. This chain uses TRBV7-2 with TRBJ2-1; 13 bases align to TRBD2. With V trimmed by 6 bases and J by 5 bases, 4 bases remained unmatched. CDR3 size: 15 residues. CDR1 and CDR2 (germline): SGHTA, FQGNSA.

For the CDR3, the DNA is TGTGCCAGCAGTTTACCCTCTAGCGGGAGGTGGGAGCAGTACTTC. This encodes CASSLPSSGRWEQYF. The chain links TRBV27 to TRBJ2-7, with 11 bases matching TRBD2. This CDR3 is built from 15 residues. V dropped 2 bases and J dropped 7; count of bases not matched to a gene: 7. Germline CDR1 MNHEY, CDR2 SMNVEV (reference sequence).

V gene TRBV28 combines with J gene TRBJ2-7; a possible D gene is TRBD2 (6 bases). The length of the CDR3 is 15 residues. Germline V gives CDR1 MDHEN, CDR2 SYDVKM. V was clipped by 7 bases and J by 0 bases, with 16 bases between them. The chain's CDR3 is CASTPYLGGSYEQYF. The CDR3 DNA sequence: TGTGCCAGCACCCCTTATCTCGGGGGCTCCTACGAGCAGTACTTC.

V and J are TRBV5-1 and TRBJ2-3, with D perhaps matching TRBD1 (6 bases). The V end lost 0 bases, the J end lost 3 bases, and 11 bases lay between the germline ends. CDR3 length: 15 amino acids. Germline-derived CDR1 and CDR2 are SGHRS and YFSETQ. The chain's CDR3 is CASSLAPGVTDTQYF. The CDR3 bases are TGCGCCAGCAGCTTGGCCCCAGGGGTTACAGATACGCAGTATTTT.